This passage covers 20 T cell receptor beta chains from one sample sequenced in a study of shared T cell receptors in the human thymus. The repertoire was sequenced with immunoSEQ multiplex PCR; TCRdb's copy has only in-frame clones and lacks some. Of 550,000 to 800,000 clones listed, approximately 85% are singletons. The same data also contributed to another study, on human thymus T cells.

Sequencing used thymocytes. These receptors came from a girl less than two years old with a congenital heart defect.

The chain couples TRBV14 to TRBJ2-7; possibly TRBD1 for D (6 bases). Trimming removed 4 bases at V and 5 bases at J, with 18 bases between. CDR3 size: 15 residues. CDR1 is SGHDN, CDR2 FVKESK, per germline. The CDR3 region is CASSPASGDIHEQYF. CDR3 DNA sequence: TGTGCCAGCAGCCCGGCATCCGGGGACATCCACGAGCAGTACTTC. The full variable domain, its missing parts supplied by reference TRBV14 and TRBJ2-7, is EAGVTQFPSHSVIEKGQTVTLRCDPISGHDNLYWYRRVMGKEIKFLLHFVKESKQDESGMPNNRFLAERTGGTYSTLKVQPAELEDSGVYFCASSPASGDIHEQYFGPGTRLTVT.

The chain joins TRBV4-3 to TRBJ2-5, with TRBD1 identical over 11 bases. J was trimmed by 5 bases and V by 0 bases; bases with no gene match: 5. This CDR3 is 16 amino acids long. Germline V gene lookup returns CDR1 LGHNA and CDR2 YSLEER. CDR3 in amino acids: CASSQDKDRGHETQYF. DNA for the CDR3: TGCGCCAGCAGCCAAGATAAGGACAGGGGGCACGAGACCCAGTACTTC.

Note on this clone: This likely comes from a read error, as the CDR3 has no conserved phenylalanine or tryptophan at its end. It is unclear where the CDR3 begins or ends on the DNA, so no DNA is shown, and the CDR3 is as TCRdb lists it. The gene calls are TRBV29-1 and TRBJ1-2; the table's D call of TRBD1 was not tested on the DNA. Per germline, CDR1 SQVTM and CDR2 ANQGSEA. The CDR3 region is 9 residues in length, termini included. CDR3 residues: CSVEDRVQV.

The J gene is TRBJ1-6, the V gene TRBV25-1; no firm D call. Germline CDR1 and CDR2: MGHDK and SYGVNS. V lost 8 bases to trimming and J lost 9 bases, with 11 bases between them. The CDR3 loop spans 12 amino acids. The CDR3 DNA follows: TGTGCCAGCCAAACGAGCGGTTCACCCCTCCACTTT. As protein: CASQTSGSPLHF.

This clone was seen a handful of times. The chain carries TRBV27 and TRBJ1-6; 8 positions agree with TRBD1. This CDR3 contains 13 residues. V shed 4 bases and J 10 bases; nucleotides not matched to a gene: 3. Germline loops: CDR1 MNHEY, CDR2 SMNVEV (reference sequence). CDR3 region: CASSSTGVSPLHF. Here the CDR3 DNA reads TGTGCCAGCAGTTCGACAGGGGTATCACCCCTCCACTTT.

This chain joins TRBV5-1 and TRBJ2-7; 7 bases agree with TRBD1. This CDR3 region has 14 residues. Per germline, CDR1 SGHRS and CDR2 YFSETQ. With V trimmed by 2 bases and J by 2 bases, 4 bases remained unmatched. CDR3 loop: CASSLDRVTYEQYF. In nucleotides, the CDR3 is TGCGCCAGCAGCTTAGACAGGGTTACCTACGAGCAGTACTTC.

J is TRBJ2-5 and V is TRBV20-1; perhaps TRBD2 as D (5 bases). Deletions cut 7 bases from V and 3 bases from J, with 6 bases between. The length of the CDR3 is 10 residues. Germline assignment: CDR1 DFQATT and CDR2 SNEGSKA (reference sequence). CDR3 nucleotides: TGCAGTGTGCGGGAAGAGACCCAGTACTTC. Translated: CSVREETQYF.

With respect to this clone: Other DNA sequences from this sample encode an identical CDR3 as well. This chain uses TRBV5-1 with TRBJ1-1; 10 nucleotides line up with TRBD1. This CDR3 region has 14 residues. Germline CDR1 reads SGHRS; CDR2 reads YFSETQ. The junction had 6 bases not matched to a gene; V was cut back by 4 bases and J by 6 bases. The CDR3 protein is CASSPRDRGPEAFF. CDR3 sequence (DNA): TGCGCCAGCAGCCCCCGGGACAGGGGACCTGAAGCTTTCTTT.

The gene calls are TRBV5-1 and TRBJ2-3; 11 nucleotides match TRBD2. Germline trimming cut 1 base from V and 5 bases from J; bases unmatched to any gene: 6. The CDR3 covers 16 residues. Germline CDR1 reads SGHRS; CDR2 reads YFSETQ. The CDR3 DNA follows: TGCGCCAGCAGCTTGAGACTAGCGGGGAGGGGAGATACGCAGTATTTT. Translated: CASSLRLAGRGDTQYF.

The rearrangement uses TRBV28 and TRBJ1-5; TRBD1 matches at 11 bases. The V gene's germline CDR1 is MDHEN and CDR2 SYDVKM. V gave up 6 bases and J gave up 8 bases; unmatched junction bases: 15. The CDR3 runs 17 residues. CDR3 DNA: TGTGCCAGCAGCACAATGGGTCAGGGACAGGGGGGCAAGCCCCAGCATTTT. The encoded protein is CASSTMGQGQGGKPQHF. The full variable domain, completed using reference TRBV28 and TRBJ1-5, is DVKVTQSSRYLVKRTGEKVFLECVQDMDHENMFWYRQDPGLGLRLIYFSYDVKMKEKGDIPEGYSVSREKKERFSLILESASTNQTSMYLCASSTMGQGQGGKPQHFGDGTRLSIL.

This clone has just one count. The rearrangement joins TRBV14 to TRBJ1-2; 7 bases agree with TRBD1. V shed 0 bases, J shed 6 bases, and the junction held 16 bases outside the gene matches. CDR1 and CDR2 from the germline V gene are SGHDN and FVKESK. The length of the CDR3 is 18 residues. CDR3 loop: CASSQDGEHDRDSNGYTF. DNA of the CDR3: TGTGCCAGCAGCCAAGATGGCGAACACGACAGGGATAGCAATGGCTACACCTTC.

CDR3 sequence: CASSAGTSGGHNEQFF. CDR3 DNA: TGCGCCAGCAGCGCCGGGACTAGCGGGGGGCACAATGAGCAGTTCTTC. The J gene is TRBJ2-1, the V gene TRBV5-1; 15 bases align to TRBD2. The length of the CDR3 is 16 residues. In germline, CDR1 is SGHRS, CDR2 YFSETQ. The V and J ends lost 4 bases and 5 bases, in that order; junction bases with no gene match: 4.

This clone was picked up one time. The chain employs TRBV5-4 and TRBJ1-3; 8 bases map to TRBD1. Germline V lookup: CDR1 SGHNT, CDR2 YYREEE (reference sequence). This CDR3 spans 19 amino acids. Losses at the gene ends were 2 bases for V and 0 bases for J; bases not matched to a gene: 13. The CDR3 DNA follows: TGTGCCAGCAGCTTATTCAGGGGGCCAGGGGTTTACTCTGGAAACACCATATATTTT. Translated: CASSLFRGPGVYSGNTIYF. The full variable domain, rest sourced from reference TRBV5-4 and TRBJ1-3, is ETGVTQSPTHLIKTRGQQVTLRCSSQSGHNTVSWYQQALGQGPQFIFQYYREEENGRGNFPPRFSGLQFPNYSSELNVNALELDDSALYLCASSLFRGPGVYSGNTIYFGEGSWLTVV.

The chain couples TRBV5-1 to TRBJ2-1, with TRBD2 matching over 8 bases. The V segment lost 7 bases and the J segment 8 bases; nucleotides outside the gene matches: 17. Germline V gene lookup returns CDR1 SGHRS and CDR2 YFSETQ. This CDR3 contains 16 residues. The CDR3 reads CASCHIRDSGGDEQFF. The CDR3 coding sequence is TGCGCCAGCTGCCACATACGGGACTCCGGGGGGGATGAGCAGTTCTTC.

This clone has a single count. The rearrangement links TRBV28 to TRBJ2-2; TRBD1 matches 8 bases. Germline lookup yields CDR1 MDHEN and CDR2 SYDVKM. Trimming at V came to 6 bases and at J to 6 bases, leaving 12 bases not matched to a gene. The CDR3 extends over 16 amino acids. In DNA form, the CDR3 reads TGTGCCAGCAGCTCACTGGACAGGGAGGCTCCCGGGGAGCTGTTTTTT. This translates into CASSSLDREAPGELFF. Complete variable domain (other parts from reference TRBV28 and TRBJ2-2): DVKVTQSSRYLVKRTGEKVFLECVQDMDHENMFWYRQDPGLGLRLIYFSYDVKMKEKGDIPEGYSVSREKKERFSLILESASTNQTSMYLCASSSLDREAPGELFFGEGSRLTVL.

The chain combines TRBV27 with TRBJ2-1; 11 bases agree with TRBD2. Unmatched junction bases numbered 5, after V lost 6 bases and J lost 7 bases. The CDR3 runs to 14 residues. In germline, CDR1 is MNHEY, CDR2 SMNVEV (reference sequence). This chain's CDR3 is CASRRLAGRNEQFF. The CDR3, as DNA: TGTGCCAGCAGGAGACTAGCGGGGAGGAATGAGCAGTTCTTC.

The rearrangement uses TRBV28 and TRBJ1-5; 8 bases align to TRBD1. The CDR3 has 19 amino acids. Germline CDR1 is MDHEN and CDR2 is SYDVKM. Losses at the gene ends were 5 bases for V and 0 bases for J; bases not matched to a gene: 15. The CDR3 DNA follows: TGTGCCAGCAGTCTCTACAGGGGGAGGGCCCCGTATAGCAATCAGCCCCAGCATTTT. This codes for CASSLYRGRAPYSNQPQHF.

The rearrangement joins TRBV27 to TRBJ1-1; D is uncertain. V lost 4 bases, J lost 0 bases, and 21 bases lay in between. This CDR3 has 18 residues. Germline CDR1 is MNHEY and CDR2 is SMNVEV (reference sequence). In nucleotides, the CDR3 is TGTGCCAGCAGTTCCAATCCCTTTAGAGTTTCGATGAACACTGAAGCTTTCTTT. Protein: CASSSNPFRVSMNTEAFF.

The rearrangement joins TRBV9 to TRBJ2-3; 12 nucleotides line up with TRBD2. Germline values: CDR1 SGDLS, CDR2 YYNGEE. The V and J ends lost 4 bases and 3 bases, in that order; junction bases with no gene match: 21. The CDR3 has 21 residues. The CDR3 region is CASSNRLTSGGTSLRTDTQYF. The CDR3 bases are TGTGCCAGCAGCAACCGGCTGACTAGCGGGGGTACCTCCCTGCGTACAGATACGCAGTATTTT.

The V and J genes are TRBV5-1 and TRBJ1-1; possibly TRBD1 for D (5 bases). This CDR3 has 16 residues. V lost 0 bases and J 5 bases, leaving 17 bases between the germline ends. Germline-derived CDR1 and CDR2 are SGHRS and YFSETQ. CDR3 residues: CASSLASQGRFTEAFF. As DNA, the CDR3 is TGCGCCAGCAGCTTGGCAAGTCAGGGAAGGTTTACTGAAGCTTTCTTT.